Following are 15 T cell receptor beta chains from one sample sequenced in a study of beta chain features in type 1 diabetes (dated by TCRdb to 2016 to 2018). Library preparation used the immunoSEQ multiplex PCR assay. All of the isolated RNA was reverse transcribed with the High Capacity cDNA Reverse Transcription Kit, so expressed TCRB transcripts were sequenced. Sourced from immuneACCESS, this table was stored by TCRdb with only in-frame sequences that have V and J called. A share of the clones is absent; for the studies checked, an unresolved V gene accounts for under half, and the remainder has no known explanation. The sample data list around 430,000 clones, and 30% of these were observed just once. The ten most abundant clones make up 0.05% to 0.065% of the sample. The specimen sequenced was naive CD4+ T cells from blood. Interpreted using the paper, the cell subset or site label stands for: true naive CD4+ T cells. The receptors here all came from a man aged 18 to 29 in good health.

A note on this clone: Relative to the germline gene, one junction end is altered; a read error may explain this. The chain combines TRBV20-1 with TRBJ1-1; D is uncertain. The CDR3 has 10 residues. In germline, CDR1 is DFQATT, CDR2 SNEGSKA (reference sequence). CDR3 amino acids: CSARTDGVTF. CDR3 nucleotide sequence: TGCAGTGCTAGAACGGACGGAGTTACCTTT.

The J gene is TRBJ2-7, the V gene TRBV18; a possible D gene is TRBD1 (6 bases). This CDR3 region has 13 residues. Germline CDR1 reads KGHSH; CDR2 reads LQKENI. Trimming removed 5 bases from V and 4 bases from J, with 12 bases in between. CDR3 loop: CASSRGNGYEQYF. CDR3 nucleotides: TGTGCCAGCTCAAGGGGGAACGGATACGAGCAGTACTTC.

This chain connects TRBV7-9 to TRBJ2-3, with TRBD2 identical over 8 bases. V lost 1 base and J lost 4; bases outside the gene matches: 13. This CDR3 has 18 residues. Germline CDR1 SEHNR, CDR2 FQNEAQ (reference sequence). CDR3 residues: CASSLERFQREKADTQYF. CDR3 bases: TGTGCCAGCAGCTTAGAACGATTCCAGCGGGAGAAAGCAGATACGCAGTATTTT. Filled out from reference TRBV7-9 and TRBJ2-3, the complete variable domain reads DTGVSQNPRHKITKRGQNVTFRCDPISEHNRLYWYRQTLGQGPEFLTYFQNEAQLEKSRLLSDRFSAERPKGSFSTLEIQRTEQGDSAMYLCASSLERFQREKADTQYFGPGTRLTVL.

The J gene is TRBJ2-7, the V gene TRBV30; 11 nucleotides agree with TRBD1. The ends lost 3 bases at V and 3 bases at J; junction bases unmatched: 1. CDR3 length equals 13 residues. Germline V gene lookup returns CDR1 GTSNPN and CDR2 SVGIG (reference sequence). DNA for the CDR3: TGTGCCTGGAGGGACAGGGGGCTCTACGAGCAGTACTTC. Amino acids: CAWRDRGLYEQYF.

This chain connects TRBV7-2 to TRBJ2-7; D might be TRBD2 (6 bases). Germline V gene data show CDR1 as SGHTA and CDR2 as FQGNSA. The CDR3 consists of 14 residues. Trimming cost V 5 bases and J 2 bases, with 13 bases left between them. This CDR3 reads CASSAAGSAYEQYF. Written as DNA, the CDR3 is TGTGCCAGCAGCGCGGCGGGAAGCGCCTACGAGCAGTACTTC. Complete variable domain (other parts from reference TRBV7-2 and TRBJ2-7): GAGVSQSPSNKVTEKGKDVELRCDPISGHTALYWYRQSLGQGLEFLIYFQGNSAPDKSGLPSDRFSAERTGGSVSTLTIQRTQQEDSAVYLCASSAAGSAYEQYFGPGTRLTVT.

This clone was observed a handful of times. The chain is built from TRBV25-1 and TRBJ2-1; a weak D match, TRBD1 (5 bases). Germline V gene data show CDR1 as MGHDK and CDR2 as SYGVNS. CDR3 length equals 12 residues. V was trimmed by 6 bases and J by 8 bases, leaving 11 bases between them. The CDR3, as DNA: TGTGCCAGCAGCATGCAGGGCCATGAGCAGTTCTTC. Translated, it gives CASSMQGHEQFF. The full variable domain, with the rest looked up from reference TRBV25-1 and TRBJ2-1, is EADIYQTPRYLVIGTGKKITLECSQTMGHDKMYWYQQDPGMELHLIHYSYGVNSTEKGDLSSESTVSRIRTEHFPLTLESARPSHTSQYLCASSMQGHEQFFGPGTRLTVL.

This clone turned up a few times. The rearrangement joins TRBV9 to TRBJ2-3, with 8 nucleotides matching TRBD2. The V gene's germline CDR1 is SGDLS and CDR2 YYNGEE. The CDR3 is 16 residues long. The J segment lost 2 bases and the V segment lost 4 bases, leaving 9 bases of the junction unmatched. CDR3 DNA: TGTGCCAGCAGCCCCCGGGGGGGCCACTACACAGATACGCAGTATTTT. It is translated as CASSPRGGHYTDTQYF. Drawing the rest from reference TRBV9 and TRBJ2-3, the complete variable domain is DSGVTQTPKHLITATGQRVTLRCSPRSGDLSVYWYQQSLDQGLQFLIQYYNGEERAKGNILERFSAQQFPDLHSELNLSSLELGDSALYFCASSPRGGHYTDTQYFGPGTRLTVL.

The sample holds a few counts of this clone. V gene TRBV30 combines with J gene TRBJ1-5; TRBD1 matches 9 bases. This CDR3 is built from 17 residues. CDR1 and CDR2 (germline): GTSNPN, SVGIG (reference sequence). V dropped 2 bases and J dropped 7; count of bases not matched to a gene: 15. The CDR3 reads CAWSSPSWDRARQPQHF. In DNA, the CDR3 is TGTGCCTGGAGTAGCCCCTCTTGGGACAGGGCAAGGCAGCCCCAGCATTTT.

This clone was found a few times. This specimen includes other DNA sequences encoding the same CDR3. The CDR3 coding sequence is TGCGCCAGCAGCCGGGGACAGCAAGAGACCCAGTACTTC. This codes for CASSRGQQETQYF. The gene calls are TRBV5-1 and TRBJ2-5; TRBD1 aligns across 7 bases. With V trimmed by 4 bases and J by 2 bases, 2 bases remained unmatched. This CDR3 region has 13 residues. The germline gives CDR1 SGHRS, CDR2 YFSETQ.

In its sample, this clone was seen once. The V call is TRBV29-1, the J call TRBJ1-2; unclear D gene. The CDR3 covers 14 residues. The V end was cut by 3 bases, the J end by 0 bases, with 11 bases between. Germline V gene sequence: CDR1 SQVTM, CDR2 ANQGSEA. The CDR3 here is CSVEGSRANYGYTF. As DNA, the CDR3 is TGCAGCGTTGAGGGCAGCCGAGCTAACTATGGCTACACCTTC. Using reference TRBV29-1 and TRBJ1-2 for the parts outside the CDR3, the full variable domain is SAVISQKPSRDICQRGTSLTIQCQVDSQVTMMFWYRQQPGQSLTLIATANQGSEATYESGFVIDKFPISRPNLTFSTLTVSNMSPEDSSIYLCSVEGSRANYGYTFGSGTRLTVV.

This clone has just a few counts. The rearrangement joins TRBV10-3 to TRBJ1-1; 7 bases line up with TRBD1. Germline values: CDR1 ENHRY, CDR2 SYGVKD. The V segment lost 3 bases and the J segment 4 bases; nucleotides outside the gene matches: 8. CDR3 size: 15 residues. Here the CDR3 reads CAISDPTGPRTEAFF. DNA of the CDR3: TGTGCCATCAGTGACCCGACAGGGCCCCGCACTGAAGCTTTCTTT.

The chain carries TRBV5-6 and TRBJ2-7, with 8 bases that match TRBD2. Germline V gene data show CDR1 as SGHDT and CDR2 as YYEEEE. The CDR3 is 15 residues long. Trimming took 0 bases from V and 3 from J; bases not matched to a gene: 5. The CDR3 is CASSLGLAGGYEQYF. In nucleotides, the CDR3 is TGTGCCAGCAGCTTGGGGCTAGCGGGCGGCTACGAGCAGTACTTC.

The chain has TRBV21-1 and TRBJ2-1; the listed D gene, TRBD1, was not tested against the DNA. TRBV21-1 is described as a pseudogene. The CDR3 contains 20 residues. DNA for the CDR3: TGTGCCAGCAGCAAAGCAGTCCTCGGACAGGGACCCCTCTCCTACAATGAGCAGTTCTTC. It yields the protein CASSKAVLGQGPLSYNEQFF.

The V and J genes are TRBV7-2 and TRBJ2-5, with D unclear. From germline, CDR1 is SGHTA and CDR2 FQGNSA. The CDR3 totals 14 residues. Trimming cost V 2 bases and J 2 bases, with 9 bases left between them. The CDR3 region has the DNA TGTGCCAGCAGCTTATTTGTAGAACAAGAGACCCAGTACTTC. Protein sequence: CASSLFVEQETQYF.

The rearrangement uses TRBV28 and TRBJ1-5, with D possibly TRBD1 on 5 matching bases. From germline, CDR1 is MDHEN and CDR2 SYDVKM. V shed 9 bases and J shed 4 bases, with 13 bases lying between them. The CDR3 is 13 amino acids. The CDR3 is CASRDGANQPQHF. The CDR3 nucleotides read TGTGCCAGTAGGGACGGGGCGAATCAGCCCCAGCATTTT.